This TCR beta chain was recorded in a study of shared clonotypes between healthy human individuals. This CDR3 has 15 residues. Trimming stripped 4 bases from V and 7 bases from J, with 16 bases between. Germline CDR1 and CDR2: MNHEY and SMNVEV (reference sequence). This clone came up many times. Per the authors' pipeline: ImmunoSEQ only sent back junction sequences with no quality scores, so filtering was done differently. Produced via immunoSEQ multiplex PCR; TCRdb's table is partial and in-frame only. That table is the source of V, J and clone size, and D and trimming were worked out from the DNA. This table holds 490,000 or so clones, around 80% found once.

V gene TRBV27 combines with J gene TRBJ1-4; D is perhaps TRBD1 (6 bases). The sequenced sample was PBMCs. The TCR originated in a woman aged 40 to 55 in good health. Some clones in this sample may be carry-over from other donors' samples. The CDR3 coding sequence is TGTGCCAGCAGTTCGTACAGGGTTGGGGGTGAAAAACTGTTTTTT. Its protein product is CASSSYRVGGEKLFF.